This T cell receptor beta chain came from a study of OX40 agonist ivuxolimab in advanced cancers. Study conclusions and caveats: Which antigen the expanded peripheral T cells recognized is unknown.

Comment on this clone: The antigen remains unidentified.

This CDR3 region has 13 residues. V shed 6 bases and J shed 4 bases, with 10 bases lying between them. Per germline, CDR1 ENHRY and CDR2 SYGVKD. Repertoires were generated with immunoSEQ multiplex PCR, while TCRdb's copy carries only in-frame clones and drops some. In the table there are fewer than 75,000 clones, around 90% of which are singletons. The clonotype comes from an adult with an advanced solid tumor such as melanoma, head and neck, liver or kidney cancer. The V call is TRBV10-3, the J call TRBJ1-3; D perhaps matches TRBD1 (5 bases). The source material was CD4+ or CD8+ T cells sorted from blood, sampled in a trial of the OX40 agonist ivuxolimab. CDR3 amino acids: CAISGGYGNTIYF. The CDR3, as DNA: TGTGCCATCAGCGGGGGGTACGGAAACACCATATATTTT.